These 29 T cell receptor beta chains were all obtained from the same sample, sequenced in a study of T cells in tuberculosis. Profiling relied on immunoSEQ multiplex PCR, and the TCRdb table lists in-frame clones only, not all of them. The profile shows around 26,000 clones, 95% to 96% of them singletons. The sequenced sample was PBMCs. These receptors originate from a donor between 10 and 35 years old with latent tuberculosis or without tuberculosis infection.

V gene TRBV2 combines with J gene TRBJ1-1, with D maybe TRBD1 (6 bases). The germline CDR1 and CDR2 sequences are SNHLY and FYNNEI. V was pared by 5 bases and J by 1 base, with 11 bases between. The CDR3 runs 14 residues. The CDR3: CASSSQGWNTEAFF. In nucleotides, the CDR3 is TGTGCCAGCAGTTCCCAGGGGTGGAACACTGAAGCTTTCTTT.

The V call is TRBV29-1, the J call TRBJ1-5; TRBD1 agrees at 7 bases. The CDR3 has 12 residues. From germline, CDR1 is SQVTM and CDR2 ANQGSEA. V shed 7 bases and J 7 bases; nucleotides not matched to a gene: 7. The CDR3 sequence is CSASTGRQPQHF. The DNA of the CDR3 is TGCAGCGCTTCGACAGGGCGGCAGCCCCAGCATTTT.

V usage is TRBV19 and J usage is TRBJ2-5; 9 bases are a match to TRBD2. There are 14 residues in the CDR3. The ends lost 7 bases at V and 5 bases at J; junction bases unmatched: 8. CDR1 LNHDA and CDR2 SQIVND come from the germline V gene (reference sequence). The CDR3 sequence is CASTQRGARETQYF. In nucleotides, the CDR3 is TGTGCCAGTACCCAGCGGGGGGCTCGGGAGACCCAGTACTTC. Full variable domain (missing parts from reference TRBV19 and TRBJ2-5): DGGITQSPKYLFRKEGQNVTLSCEQNLNHDAMYWYRQDPGQGLRLIYYSQIVNDFQKGDIAEGYSVSREKKESFPLTVTSAQKNPTAFYLCASTQRGARETQYFGPGTRLLVL.

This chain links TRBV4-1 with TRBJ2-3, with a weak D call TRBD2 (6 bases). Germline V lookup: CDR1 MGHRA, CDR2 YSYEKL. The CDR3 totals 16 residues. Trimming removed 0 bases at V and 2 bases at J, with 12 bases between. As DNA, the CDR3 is TGCGCCAGCAGCCAAGAGGCGACGGGGGTCACAGATACGCAGTATTTT. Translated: CASSQEATGVTDTQYF.

This chain's CDR3 is CASSLGGGPYEQYV. Here the CDR3 DNA reads TGCGCCAGCAGCTTGGGGGGGGGCCCCTACGAGCAGTACGTC. The genes are TRBV5-1 and TRBJ2-7; D is possibly TRBD2 (7 bases). CDR1 and CDR2 from the germline V gene are SGHRS and YFSETQ. The length of the CDR3 is 14 residues. V was pared by 0 bases and J by 2 bases, with 9 bases between.

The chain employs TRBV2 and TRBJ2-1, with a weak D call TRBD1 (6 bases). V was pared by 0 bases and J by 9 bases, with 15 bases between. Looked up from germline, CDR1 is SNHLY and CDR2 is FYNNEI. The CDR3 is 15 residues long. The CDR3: CASSEAVAQGSEQFF. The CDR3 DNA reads TGTGCCAGCAGTGAAGCCGTAGCGCAGGGGAGTGAGCAGTTCTTC.

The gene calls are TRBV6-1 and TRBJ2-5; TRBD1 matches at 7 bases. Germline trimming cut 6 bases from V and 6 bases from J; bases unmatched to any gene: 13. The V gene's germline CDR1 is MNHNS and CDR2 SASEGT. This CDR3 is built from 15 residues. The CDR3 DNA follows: TGTGCCAGCAGCCAGGGACAGACCCCGACCAAGACCCAGTACTTC. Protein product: CASSQGQTPTKTQYF.

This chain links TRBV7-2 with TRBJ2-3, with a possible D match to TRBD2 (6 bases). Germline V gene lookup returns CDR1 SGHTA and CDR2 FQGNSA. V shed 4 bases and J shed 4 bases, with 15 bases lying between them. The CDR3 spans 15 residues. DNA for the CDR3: TGTGCCAGCAGCTCCGGGGGTGCGGGACCAGATACGCAGTATTTT. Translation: CASSSGGAGPDTQYF.

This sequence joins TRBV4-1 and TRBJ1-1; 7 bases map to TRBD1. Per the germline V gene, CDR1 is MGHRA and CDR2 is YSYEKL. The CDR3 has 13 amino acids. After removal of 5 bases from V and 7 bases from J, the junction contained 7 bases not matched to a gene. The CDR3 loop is CASSSTGRFEAFF. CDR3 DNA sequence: TGCGCCAGCAGCTCGACAGGGCGGTTTGAAGCTTTCTTT.

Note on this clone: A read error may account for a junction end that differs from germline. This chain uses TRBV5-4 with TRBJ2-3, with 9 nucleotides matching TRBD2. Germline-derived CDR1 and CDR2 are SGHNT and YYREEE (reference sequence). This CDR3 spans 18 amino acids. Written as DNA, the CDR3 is TGTGCCAGCAGCGCCTCGGGACTAGCCTTTACTAGCACAGATATGCAGTATTTT. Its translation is CASSASGLAFTSTDMQYF.

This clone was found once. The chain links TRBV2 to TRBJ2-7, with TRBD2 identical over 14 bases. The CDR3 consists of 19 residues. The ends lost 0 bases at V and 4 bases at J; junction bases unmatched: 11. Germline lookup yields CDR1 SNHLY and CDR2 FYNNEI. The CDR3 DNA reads TGTGCCAGCAGTGAAGCAGCGACTAGCGGGGGGGTCATCTCTTACGAGCAGTACGTC. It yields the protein CASSEAATSGGVISYEQYV.

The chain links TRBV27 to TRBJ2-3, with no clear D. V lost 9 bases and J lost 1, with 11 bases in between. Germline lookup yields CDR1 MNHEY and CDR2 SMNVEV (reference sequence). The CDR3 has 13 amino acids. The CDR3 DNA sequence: TGTGCCAGTCTCGAGGTAGGCACAGATACGCAGTATTTT. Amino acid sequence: CASLEVGTDTQYF.

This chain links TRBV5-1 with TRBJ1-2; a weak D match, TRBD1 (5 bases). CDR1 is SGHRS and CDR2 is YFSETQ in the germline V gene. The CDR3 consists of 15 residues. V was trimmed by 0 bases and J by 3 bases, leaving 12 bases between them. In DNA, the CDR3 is TGCGCCAGCAGCTTGGAGGCAGGGCAGGACTATGGCTACACCTTC. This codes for CASSLEAGQDYGYTF.

The chain's CDR3 is CASSYGQGGDYTQYF. CDR3 nucleotides: TGTGCCAGCAGTTACGGGCAGGGGGGTGACTATACGCAGTATTTT. The genes are TRBV6-5 and TRBJ2-3; possible D gene TRBD1, 7 bases. The CDR3 sequence is 15 residues long. The germline gives CDR1 MNHEY, CDR2 SVGAGI. V was cut by 2 bases and J by 7 bases, with 16 bases left in between.

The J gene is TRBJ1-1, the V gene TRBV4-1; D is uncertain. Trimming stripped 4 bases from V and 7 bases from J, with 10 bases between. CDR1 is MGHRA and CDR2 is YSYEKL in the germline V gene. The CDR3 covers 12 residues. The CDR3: CASSPFTGEAFF. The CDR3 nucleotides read TGCGCCAGCAGCCCCTTTACGGGTGAAGCTTTCTTT.

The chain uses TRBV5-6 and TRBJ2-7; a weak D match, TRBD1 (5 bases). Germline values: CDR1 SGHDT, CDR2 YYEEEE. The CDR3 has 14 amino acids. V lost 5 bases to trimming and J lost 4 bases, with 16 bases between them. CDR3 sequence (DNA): TGTGCCAGCAGTGACAGTGGCCTAGGGTACGAGCAGTACGTC. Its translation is CASSDSGLGYEQYV.

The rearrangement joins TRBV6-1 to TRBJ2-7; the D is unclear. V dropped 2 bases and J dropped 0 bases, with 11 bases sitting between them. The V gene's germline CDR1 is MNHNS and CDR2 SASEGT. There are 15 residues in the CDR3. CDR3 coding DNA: TGTGCCAGCAGTGAAAGTCGGGTCACCTCCTACGAGCAGTACGTC. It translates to CASSESRVTSYEQYV.

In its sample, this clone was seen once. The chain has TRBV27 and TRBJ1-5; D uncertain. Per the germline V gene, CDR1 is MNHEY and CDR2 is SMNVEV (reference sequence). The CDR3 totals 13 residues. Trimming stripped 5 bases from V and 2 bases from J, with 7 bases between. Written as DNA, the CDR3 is TGTGCCAGCAGTATAATCGGCAATCAGCCCCAGCATTTT. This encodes CASSIIGNQPQHF.

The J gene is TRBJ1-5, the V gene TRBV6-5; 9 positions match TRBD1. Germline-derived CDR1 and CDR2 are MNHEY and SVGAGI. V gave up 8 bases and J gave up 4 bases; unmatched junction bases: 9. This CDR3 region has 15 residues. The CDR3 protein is CASSDAGTGNQPQHF. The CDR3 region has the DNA TGTGCCAGCTCGGACGCCGGGACAGGGAATCAGCCCCAGCATTTT.

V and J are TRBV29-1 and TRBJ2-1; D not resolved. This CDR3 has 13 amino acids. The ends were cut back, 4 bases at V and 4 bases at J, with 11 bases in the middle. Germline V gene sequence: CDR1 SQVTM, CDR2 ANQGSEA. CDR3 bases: TGCAGCGTTGCCTGGTTCCAGTACAATGAGCAGTTCTTC. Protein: CSVAWFQYNEQFF.

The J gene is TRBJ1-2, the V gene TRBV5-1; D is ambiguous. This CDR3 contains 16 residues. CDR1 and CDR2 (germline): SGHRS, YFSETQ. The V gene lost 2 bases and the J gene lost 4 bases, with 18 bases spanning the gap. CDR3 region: CASSLDGPSDLYGYTF. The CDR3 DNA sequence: TGCGCCAGCAGCTTAGACGGCCCCAGCGACCTCTATGGCTACACCTTC.

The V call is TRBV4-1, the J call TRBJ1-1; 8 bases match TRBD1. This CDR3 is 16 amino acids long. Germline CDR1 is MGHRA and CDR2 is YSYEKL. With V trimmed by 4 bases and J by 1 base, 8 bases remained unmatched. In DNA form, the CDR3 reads TGCGCCAGCAGCCGAGACAGGGGTCTTAGGAACACTGAAGCTTTCTTT. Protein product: CASSRDRGLRNTEAFF.

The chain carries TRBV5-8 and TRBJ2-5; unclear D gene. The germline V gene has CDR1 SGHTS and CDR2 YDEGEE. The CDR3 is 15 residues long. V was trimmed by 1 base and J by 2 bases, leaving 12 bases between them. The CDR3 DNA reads TGTGCCAGCAGCTTGATGGTCGGCGGACAAGAGACCCAGTACTTC. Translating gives CASSLMVGGQETQYF.

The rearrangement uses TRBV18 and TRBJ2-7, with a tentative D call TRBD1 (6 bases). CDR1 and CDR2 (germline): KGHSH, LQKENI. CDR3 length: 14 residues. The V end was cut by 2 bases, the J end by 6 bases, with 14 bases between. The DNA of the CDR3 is TGTGCCAGCTCACCAAGTACAGGGTTTGGCGAGCAGTACTTC. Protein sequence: CASSPSTGFGEQYF.

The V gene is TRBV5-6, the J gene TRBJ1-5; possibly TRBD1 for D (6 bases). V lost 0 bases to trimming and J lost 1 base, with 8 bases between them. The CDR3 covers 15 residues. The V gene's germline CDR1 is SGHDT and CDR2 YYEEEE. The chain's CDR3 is CASSLGQVSNQPQHF. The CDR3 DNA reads TGTGCCAGCAGCTTGGGACAGGTGAGCAATCAGCCCCAGCATTTT.

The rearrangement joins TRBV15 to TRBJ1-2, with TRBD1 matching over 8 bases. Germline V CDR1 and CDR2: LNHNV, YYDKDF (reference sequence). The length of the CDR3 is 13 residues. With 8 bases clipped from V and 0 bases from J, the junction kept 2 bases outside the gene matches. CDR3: CATGQGTNYGYTF. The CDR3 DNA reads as TGTGCCACCGGACAGGGTACTAACTATGGCTACACCTTC.

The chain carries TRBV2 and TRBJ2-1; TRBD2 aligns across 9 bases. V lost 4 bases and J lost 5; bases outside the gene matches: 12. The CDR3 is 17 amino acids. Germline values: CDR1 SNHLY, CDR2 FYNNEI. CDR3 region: CASSAPRRGGLHNEQFF. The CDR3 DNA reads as TGTGCCAGCAGTGCCCCAAGGCGGGGGGGCCTCCACAATGAGCAGTTCTTC. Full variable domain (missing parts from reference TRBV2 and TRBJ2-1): EPEVTQTPSHQVTQMGQEVILRCVPISNHLYFYWYRQILGQKVEFLVSFYNNEISEKSEIFDDQFSVERPDGSNFTLKIRSTKLEDSAMYFCASSAPRRGGLHNEQFFGPGTRLTVL.

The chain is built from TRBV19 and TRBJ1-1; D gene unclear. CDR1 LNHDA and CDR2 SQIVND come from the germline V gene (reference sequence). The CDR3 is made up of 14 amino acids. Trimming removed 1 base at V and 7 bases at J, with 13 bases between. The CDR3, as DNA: TGTGCCAGTAGTATAGGATCCGCCGGTTATGAAGCTTTCTTT. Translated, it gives CASSIGSAGYEAFF.

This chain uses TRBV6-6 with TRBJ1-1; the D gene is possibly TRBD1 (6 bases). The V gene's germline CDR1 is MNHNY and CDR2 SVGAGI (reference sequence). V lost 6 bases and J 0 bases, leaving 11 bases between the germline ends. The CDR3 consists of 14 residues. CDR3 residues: CASSWTDMNTEAFF. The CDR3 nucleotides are TGTGCCAGCAGCTGGACAGACATGAACACTGAAGCTTTCTTT.